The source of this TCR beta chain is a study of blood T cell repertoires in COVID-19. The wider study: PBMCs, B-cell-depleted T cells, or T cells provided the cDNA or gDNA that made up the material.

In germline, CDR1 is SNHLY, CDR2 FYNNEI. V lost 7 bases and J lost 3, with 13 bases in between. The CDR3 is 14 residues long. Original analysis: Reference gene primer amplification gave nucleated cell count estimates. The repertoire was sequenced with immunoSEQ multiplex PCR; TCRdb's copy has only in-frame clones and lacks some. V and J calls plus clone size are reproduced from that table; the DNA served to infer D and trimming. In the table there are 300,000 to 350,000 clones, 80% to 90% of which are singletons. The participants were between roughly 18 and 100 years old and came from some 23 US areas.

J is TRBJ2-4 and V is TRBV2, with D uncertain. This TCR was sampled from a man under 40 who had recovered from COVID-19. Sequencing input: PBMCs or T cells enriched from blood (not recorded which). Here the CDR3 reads CASNGERGKNIQYF. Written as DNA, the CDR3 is TGTGCCAGCAACGGCGAAAGAGGCAAAAACATTCAGTACTTC.